This T cell receptor (beta chain) was observed in a study of spatial heterogeneity in lung cancer. Study outcomes and limitations: Expanded tumor TCRs that were ubiquitous appeared in blood more at resection than follow-up.

This sample's time point: sample taken at primary tumor resection. The authors sequenced whole RNA from tumor, nontumor lung or frozen PBMC without sorting. The donors comprised about 70 untreated early-stage non-small cell lung cancer patients. TCRdb analysed the 5' RACE reads with MiXCR anew, one entry per CDR3 protein. Of about 47,000 distinct CDR3 sequences in the sample, about 11% were seen once. About this clonotype: Its matching antigen is unknown.

The TCR sequence derives from a female donor with early-stage non-small cell lung cancer. This specimen was PBMCs, taken at surgery.

The CDR3 reads CASSSRGGRSYEQYF. CDR3 coding DNA: TGCGCCAGCAGCTCCCGTGGAGGCCGCTCCTACGAGCAGTACTTC. The rearrangement joins TRBV5-1 to TRBJ2-7, with D tentatively TRBD2 (5 bases). From germline, CDR1 is SGHRS and CDR2 YFSETQ. CDR3 length: 15 amino acids. Trimming pared 3 bases from V and 0 bases from J, leaving 13 bases between.